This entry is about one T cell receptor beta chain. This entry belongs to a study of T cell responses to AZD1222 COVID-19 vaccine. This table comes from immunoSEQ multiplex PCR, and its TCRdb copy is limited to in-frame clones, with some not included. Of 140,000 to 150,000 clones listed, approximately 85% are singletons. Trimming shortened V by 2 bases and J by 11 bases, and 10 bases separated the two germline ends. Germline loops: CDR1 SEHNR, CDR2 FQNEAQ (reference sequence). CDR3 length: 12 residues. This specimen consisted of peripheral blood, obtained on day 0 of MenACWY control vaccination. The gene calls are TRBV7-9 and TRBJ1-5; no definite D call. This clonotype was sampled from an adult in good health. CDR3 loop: CASSLPQKAQHF. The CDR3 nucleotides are TGTGCCAGCAGCTTACCCCAAAAAGCCCAGCATTTT.